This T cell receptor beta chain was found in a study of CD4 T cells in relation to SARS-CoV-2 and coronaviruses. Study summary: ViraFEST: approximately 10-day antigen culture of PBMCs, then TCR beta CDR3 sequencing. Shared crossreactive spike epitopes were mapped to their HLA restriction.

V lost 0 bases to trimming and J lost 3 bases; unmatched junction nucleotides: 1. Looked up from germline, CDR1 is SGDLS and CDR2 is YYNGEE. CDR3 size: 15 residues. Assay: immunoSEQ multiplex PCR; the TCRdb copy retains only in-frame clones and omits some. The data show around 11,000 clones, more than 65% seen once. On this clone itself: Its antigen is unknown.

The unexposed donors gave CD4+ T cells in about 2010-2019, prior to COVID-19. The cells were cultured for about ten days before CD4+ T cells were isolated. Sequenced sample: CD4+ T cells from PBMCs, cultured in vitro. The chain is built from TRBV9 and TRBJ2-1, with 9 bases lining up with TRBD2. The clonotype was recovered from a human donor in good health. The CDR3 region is CASSVGLADYNEQFF. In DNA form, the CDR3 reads TGTGCCAGCAGCGTAGGACTAGCGGACTACAATGAGCAGTTCTTC.